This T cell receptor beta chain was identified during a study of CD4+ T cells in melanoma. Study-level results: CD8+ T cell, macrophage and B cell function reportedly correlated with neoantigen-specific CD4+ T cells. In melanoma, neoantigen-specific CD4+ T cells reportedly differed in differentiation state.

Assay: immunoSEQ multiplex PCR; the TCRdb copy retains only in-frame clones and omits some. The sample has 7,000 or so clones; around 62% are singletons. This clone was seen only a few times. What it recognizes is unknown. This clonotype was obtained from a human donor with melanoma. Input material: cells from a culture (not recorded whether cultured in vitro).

Written as DNA, the CDR3 is TGTGCCAGCAGCTTCGGCGGGGGGGCCGGTACAGATACGCAGTATTTT. Translation gives CASSFGGGAGTDTQYF. The V call is TRBV5-4, the J call TRBJ2-3; the match to TRBD2 covers 9 bases. The CDR3 has 16 residues. The germline CDR1 and CDR2 sequences are SGHNT and YYREEE (reference sequence). The J segment lost 3 bases and the V segment lost 2 bases, leaving 7 bases of the junction unmatched.